This TCR beta chain emerged from a study of blood T cell repertoires in COVID-19. Germline V gives CDR1 SNHLY, CDR2 FYNNEI. The junction had 3 bases not matched to a gene; V was cut back by 9 bases and J by 4 bases. The length of the CDR3 is 13 residues. This clone has just a few counts. Clones were sequenced by immunoSEQ multiplex PCR, and TCRdb holds only the in-frame ones, with some missing. Altogether hundreds of thousands of clones are present, approximately 91% being singletons, with the ten largest covering roughly 1.9%. Sequencing was performed on PBMCs or T cells enriched from blood (not recorded which). The receptor was derived from a woman aged 40 to 50 with acute COVID-19. The chain recombines TRBV2 with TRBJ2-1; 10 bases match TRBD2. CDR3 nucleotide sequence: TGTGCCAGTCTAGCGGGGGTATACAATGAGCAGTTCTTC. Amino acid sequence: CASLAGVYNEQFF.